Below are 30 T cell receptor beta chains sequenced from a single sample in a study of beta chain features in type 1 diabetes. Expressed TCRB transcripts were sequenced after all isolated RNA was converted to cDNA. The assay was immunoSEQ multiplex PCR, and TCRdb's table has in-frame clones only and misses some. The data contain 970,000 or so clones, about 17% of them singletons. What was sequenced was naive CD4+ T cells from blood. The receptors were sampled from a woman aged 18-35 years in good health.

This clone appeared a few times. V and J are TRBV11-2 and TRBJ2-7; 7 nucleotides agree with TRBD2. This CDR3 is 15 amino acids long. The J segment lost 2 bases and the V segment lost 0 bases, leaving 4 bases of the junction unmatched. Germline V gene lookup returns CDR1 SGHAT and CDR2 FQNNGV. CDR3 residues: CASSLDLGLTYEQYF. CDR3 DNA: TGTGCCAGCAGCTTAGATTTGGGACTAACCTACGAGCAGTACTTC. Complete variable domain (other parts from reference TRBV11-2 and TRBJ2-7): EAGVAQSPRYKIIEKRQSVAFWCNPISGHATLYWYQQILGQGPKLLIQFQNNGVVDDSQLPKDRFSAERLKGVDSTLKIQPAKLEDSAVYLCASSLDLGLTYEQYFGPGTRLTVT.

The rearrangement joins TRBV5-4 to TRBJ1-4; 8 bases are shared with TRBD1. Trimming removed 3 bases from V and 5 bases from J; junction bases left unmatched: 3. This CDR3 region has 14 residues. Germline V gene sequence: CDR1 SGHNT, CDR2 YYREEE (reference sequence). The CDR3 nucleotides are TGTGCCAGCAGCTCCACAGGGGGAAATGAAAAACTGTTTTTT. Translation: CASSSTGGNEKLFF.

About this clone itself: This CDR3 is also generated by other DNA sequences in the sample. The CDR3 nucleotides are TGTGCCAGCAGTTTACGACGGTATGGCTACACCTTC. It codes for CASSLRRYGYTF. The chain is built from TRBV28 and TRBJ1-2; D gene unclear. Germline CDR1 MDHEN, CDR2 SYDVKM. The CDR3 runs 12 residues. V lost 2 bases and J 5 bases, leaving 6 bases between the germline ends.

The rearrangement uses TRBV7-3 and TRBJ1-5; D remains unclear. CDR1 and CDR2 (germline): SGHTA, FQGTGA. Trimming left V 5 bases short and J 6 bases short, with 11 bases between. This CDR3 contains 13 residues. CDR3 DNA: TGTGCCAGCAGCCTCGAAAGGGCTCAGCCCCAGCATTTT. It encodes CASSLERAQPQHF.

This clone is a singleton in its sample. The V call is TRBV7-9, the J call TRBJ2-1; the D gene is possibly TRBD2 (6 bases). The CDR3 spans 17 residues. Trimming took off 2 bases at V and 5 bases at J, with 19 bases between the two ends. Germline assignment: CDR1 SEHNR and CDR2 FQNEAQ (reference sequence). CDR3 region: CASSLSGSGPHHNEQFF. The CDR3 nucleotides read TGTGCCAGCAGCTTATCCGGGAGCGGGCCCCATCACAATGAGCAGTTCTTC.

This clone was detected only a few times. The V gene is TRBV6-6, the J gene TRBJ2-3, with 8 positions matching TRBD2. The CDR3 spans 15 residues. CDR1 and CDR2 from the germline V gene are MNHNY and SVGAGI (reference sequence). Germline trimming cut 5 bases from V and 8 bases from J; bases unmatched to any gene: 12. Written as DNA, the CDR3 is TGTGCCAGCAGTCCTCCGGGACTAGAGGCTCGTACGCAGTATTTT. Protein sequence: CASSPPGLEARTQYF.

The chain links TRBV21-1 to TRBJ2-7; TRBD2, the D gene given by the table, was not confirmed from the DNA. TRBV21-1 is a pseudogene segment. This CDR3 has 16 amino acids. The CDR3 nucleotides are TGTGCCAGCAGAGGTCCCGGGGAGCGGGAATGCTACGAGCAGTACTTC. Translating gives CASRGPGERECYEQYF.

This chain connects TRBV9 to TRBJ2-7; the match to TRBD2 covers 11 bases. V shed 3 bases and J 3 bases; nucleotides not matched to a gene: 2. CDR1 and CDR2 from the germline V gene are SGDLS and YYNGEE. This CDR3 contains 14 residues. Here the CDR3 DNA reads TGTGCCAGCAGCGCGACTAGCGGGAACTACGAGCAGTACTTC. This gives the protein CASSATSGNYEQYF.

The V and J genes are TRBV19 and TRBJ1-1; D possibly corresponds to TRBD1 (6 bases). CDR1 LNHDA and CDR2 SQIVND come from the germline V gene (reference sequence). V lost 7 bases to trimming and J lost 7 bases, with 10 bases between them. This CDR3 has 11 residues. This CDR3 reads CASNTGREAFF. As DNA, the CDR3 is TGTGCCAGTAACACAGGGCGTGAAGCTTTCTTT.

The chain uses TRBV28 and TRBJ2-5, with 11 bases matching TRBD1. CDR3 length equals 15 residues. The V gene's germline CDR1 is MDHEN and CDR2 SYDVKM. After removal of 4 bases from V and 7 bases from J, the junction contained 8 bases not matched to a gene. The CDR3 here is CASSYGTGGTRTQYF. The CDR3 nucleotides read TGTGCCAGCAGTTACGGGACAGGGGGGACAAGGACCCAGTACTTC.

J is TRBJ2-1 and V is TRBV18; D is uncertain. From germline, CDR1 is KGHSH and CDR2 LQKENI. The CDR3 loop spans 13 amino acids. V was shortened by 0 bases and J by 7 bases, with 7 bases between the two germline ends. The CDR3 DNA reads as TGTGCCAGCTCACCACCGCAAGGGAATGAGCAGTTCTTC. This sequence encodes CASSPPQGNEQFF.

This clone was found a few times. The chain joins TRBV14 to TRBJ2-3; 10 nucleotides agree with TRBD2. CDR3 length: 18 residues. Germline CDR1 is SGHDN and CDR2 is FVKESK. V lost 3 bases to trimming and J lost 1 base; unmatched junction nucleotides: 10. The CDR3 DNA follows: TGTGCCAGCAGCCAGACCCTGAAACTAGCGGGACGCACAGATACGCAGTATTTT. Encoded protein: CASSQTLKLAGRTDTQYF. Filled out from reference TRBV14 and TRBJ2-3, the complete variable domain reads EAGVTQFPSHSVIEKGQTVTLRCDPISGHDNLYWYRRVMGKEIKFLLHFVKESKQDESGMPNNRFLAERTGGTYSTLKVQPAELEDSGVYFCASSQTLKLAGRTDTQYFGPGTRLTVL.

There are a few counts of this clone. The chain carries TRBV2 and TRBJ2-1, with 7 bases fitting TRBD2. Germline CDR1 is SNHLY and CDR2 is FYNNEI. CDR3 length: 15 amino acids. Trimming removed 6 bases from V and 7 bases from J; junction bases left unmatched: 12. This chain's CDR3 is CASSSSSGPPNEQFF. The DNA of the CDR3 is TGTGCCAGCAGCTCTTCTAGCGGACCCCCTAATGAGCAGTTCTTC. Full variable domain (missing parts from reference TRBV2 and TRBJ2-1): EPEVTQTPSHQVTQMGQEVILRCVPISNHLYFYWYRQILGQKVEFLVSFYNNEISEKSEIFDDQFSVERPDGSNFTLKIRSTKLEDSAMYFCASSSSSGPPNEQFFGPGTRLTVL.

This clone was picked up a small number of times. This chain links TRBV2 with TRBJ1-1; no reliable D call. The V end was cut by 5 bases, the J end by 3 bases, with 4 bases between. In germline, CDR1 is SNHLY, CDR2 FYNNEI. The CDR3 loop spans 11 amino acids. This chain's CDR3 is CASSFDTEAFF. For the CDR3, the DNA is TGTGCCAGCAGTTTCGACACTGAAGCTTTCTTT.

In its sample, this clone was seen a few times. The chain carries TRBV2 and TRBJ2-7, with 7 bases that match TRBD1. V trimming: 6 bases; J trimming: 6 bases; junction bases outside the gene matches: 20. This CDR3 region has 17 residues. Germline assignment: CDR1 SNHLY and CDR2 FYNNEI. The DNA for the CDR3 is TGTGCCAGCAGCGGGGACAGATTCCGGGACATCCGCGGCGAGCAGTACTTC. Translating gives CASSGDRFRDIRGEQYF.

This clone was seen only a few times. The V call is TRBV29-1, the J call TRBJ2-7; D might be TRBD2 (7 bases). Trimming cost V 2 bases and J 4 bases, with 12 bases left between them. The germline V gene has CDR1 SQVTM and CDR2 ANQGSEA. CDR3 length: 13 residues. CDR3 nucleotides: TGCAGCGTTGAAACGGAGGGGGGGTACGAGCAGTACTTC. This sequence encodes CSVETEGGYEQYF.

This chain uses TRBV7-9 with TRBJ2-6; D is unresolved. Germline loops: CDR1 SEHNR, CDR2 FQNEAQ (reference sequence). The CDR3 totals 16 residues. V was trimmed by 6 bases and J by 0 bases, leaving 12 bases between them. CDR3 sequence (DNA): TGTGCCAGCAGATCTCCCTTAAGCTCTGGGGCCAACGTCCTGACTTTC. It yields the protein CASRSPLSSGANVLTF.

This clone was detected only a few times. The chain has TRBV4-2 and TRBJ2-1; TRBD1 aligns across 8 bases. CDR3 size: 14 residues. Trimming took 2 bases from V and 8 from J; bases not matched to a gene: 5. The germline V gene has CDR1 LGHNA and CDR2 YNFKEQ. The CDR3 loop is CASSQRAGGYEQFF. For the CDR3, the DNA is TGTGCCAGCAGCCAACGGGCAGGGGGCTATGAGCAGTTCTTC.

The V gene is TRBV5-1, the J gene TRBJ2-1; D is perhaps TRBD1 (6 bases). With 4 bases removed from V and 2 bases from J, the gap between germline ends came to 13 bases. The length of the CDR3 is 15 residues. Germline assignment: CDR1 SGHRS and CDR2 YFSETQ. The CDR3 loop is CASSPAGDTYNEQFF. The CDR3 nucleotides read TGCGCCAGCAGCCCAGCAGGGGATACCTACAATGAGCAGTTCTTC.

This clone has only a few counts. The chain employs TRBV7-9 and TRBJ1-1; D gene ambiguous. The CDR3 totals 14 residues. Germline V gives CDR1 SEHNR, CDR2 FQNEAQ (reference sequence). V dropped 3 bases and J dropped 1 base, with 9 bases sitting between them. The CDR3 sequence: CASSFGQRNTEAFF. The CDR3 bases are TGTGCCAGCAGCTTTGGGCAGCGGAACACTGAAGCTTTCTTT.

The chain is built from TRBV11-2 and TRBJ2-1; no definite D call. V gave up 3 bases and J gave up 0 bases, with 0 bases separating them. The germline gives CDR1 SGHAT, CDR2 FQNNGV. The CDR3 sequence is 12 residues long. This CDR3 is CASSFSYNEQFF. The CDR3 bases are TGTGCCAGCAGCTTCTCCTACAATGAGCAGTTCTTC.

The chain employs TRBV7-9 and TRBJ1-2; 7 nucleotides agree with TRBD1. The CDR3 consists of 12 residues. V lost 9 bases to trimming and J lost 4 bases; unmatched junction nucleotides: 5. Germline values: CDR1 SEHNR, CDR2 FQNEAQ (reference sequence). In DNA, the CDR3 is TGTGCCAGTTCCGGGACAGCCTATGGCTACACCTTC. Protein product: CASSGTAYGYTF.

This chain joins TRBV28 and TRBJ2-7; unclear D gene. Trimming removed 6 bases from V and 11 bases from J, with 11 bases in between. Germline V gives CDR1 MDHEN, CDR2 SYDVKM. There are 10 residues in the CDR3. The CDR3 nucleotides read TGTGCCAGCAGCTTTGCGTCGAAGTACTTC. Residues: CASSFASKYF. The complete variable domain, with remaining parts taken from reference TRBV28 and TRBJ2-7, reads DVKVTQSSRYLVKRTGEKVFLECVQDMDHENMFWYRQDPGLGLRLIYFSYDVKMKEKGDIPEGYSVSREKKERFSLILESASTNQTSMYLCASSFASKYFGPGTRLTVT.

The chain links TRBV7-3 to TRBJ1-3; D ambiguous. CDR1 is SGHTA and CDR2 is FQGTGA in the germline V gene. V gave up 8 bases and J gave up 0 bases, with 8 bases separating them. This CDR3 is 13 amino acids long. The DNA for the CDR3 is TGTGCCAGCTCAGTCTACTCTGGAAACACCATATATTTT. Translating it yields CASSVYSGNTIYF.

The chain links TRBV19 to TRBJ1-5; weak D call: TRBD1 (5 bases). Germline lookup yields CDR1 LNHDA and CDR2 SQIVND (reference sequence). This CDR3 has 15 amino acids. Trimming stripped 8 bases from V and 3 bases from J, with 17 bases between. CDR3 DNA: TGTGCCAGTGACCGGTCTGGGGGTAACAATCAGCCCCAGCATTTT. As protein: CASDRSGGNNQPQHF.

This chain uses TRBV6-5 with TRBJ1-4; D is unclear. Between the trimmed V and J ends, which lost 6 bases and 5 bases, there was a span of 16 bases. Germline CDR1 is MNHEY and CDR2 is SVGAGI. The CDR3 loop spans 15 amino acids. The DNA for the CDR3 is TGTGCCAGCAGAAAGACCCCCGTCGGGAATGAAAAACTGTTTTTT. Translation gives CASRKTPVGNEKLFF.

This clone turned up a few times. Other DNA sequences in the sample encode the same CDR3. The chain uses TRBV6-1 and TRBJ2-5; D ambiguous. The CDR3 spans 10 residues. Trimming cost V 7 bases and J 5 bases, with 5 bases left between them. Germline CDR1 reads MNHNS; CDR2 reads SASEGT. The CDR3 spells CASIRETQYF. The DNA for the CDR3 is TGTGCCAGCATACGGGAGACCCAGTACTTC.

This clone was observed a few times. The chain has TRBV2 and TRBJ2-7; 7 bases agree with TRBD2. There are 14 residues in the CDR3. J was trimmed by 2 bases and V by 7 bases; bases with no gene match: 8. Germline CDR1 SNHLY, CDR2 FYNNEI. The CDR3: CASISRDYAYEQYF. The CDR3 DNA reads as TGTGCCAGCATTAGCCGGGACTACGCCTACGAGCAGTACTTC.

The chain combines TRBV9 with TRBJ2-3; TRBD1 is a possible D gene (5 bases). The CDR3 has 15 amino acids. Trimming removed 2 bases at V and 0 bases at J, with 10 bases between. Germline loops: CDR1 SGDLS, CDR2 YYNGEE. The CDR3 DNA is TGTGCCAGCAGCGTCCAGGGATCGAGCACAGATACGCAGTATTTT. It translates to CASSVQGSSTDTQYF.

This clone was picked up a small number of times. The chain combines TRBV7-2 with TRBJ2-5; TRBD2 matches 8 bases. The ends lost 7 bases at V and 5 bases at J; junction bases unmatched: 15. This CDR3 has 16 residues. The germline CDR1 and CDR2 sequences are SGHTA and FQGNSA. CDR3 sequence (DNA): TGTGCCAGCAAAGAATATCCCGCGGGAGGTTTTGAGACCCAGTACTTC. Its translation is CASKEYPAGGFETQYF.